These 6 T cell receptor beta chains share one sample of origin, sequenced in a study of long-term antiretroviral therapy in people with HIV. Researchers report immunoSEQ v3.0 was run at survey level. Generated by immunoSEQ multiplex PCR, the TCRdb table keeps only in-frame clones and is missing some. The data show 20,000 to 25,000 clones, approximately 80% seen once. The source was unsorted PBMCs, collected 0.2 years after starting antiretroviral therapy. The origin of the receptors is a woman between 25 and 40 years old with HIV.

J is TRBJ1-2 and V is TRBV10-2; the D gene is possibly TRBD1 (5 bases). This CDR3 is 15 amino acids long. Trimming stripped 6 bases from V and 2 bases from J, with 16 bases between. Germline values: CDR1 WSHSY, CDR2 SAAADI. The CDR3: CASRGDGAQNYGYTF. CDR3 DNA: TGCGCCAGCAGAGGGGACGGAGCACAAAACTATGGCTACACCTTC.

This clone was counted once. The chain employs TRBV5-6 and TRBJ2-2, with a weak D call TRBD2 (7 bases). The CDR3 length is 16 residues. V lost 0 bases, J lost 6 bases, and 15 bases lay in between. Germline V gene data show CDR1 as SGHDT and CDR2 as YYEEEE. CDR3 loop: CASSLGGGTFPGELFF. The CDR3 DNA sequence: TGTGCCAGCAGCTTGGGCGGGGGCACCTTCCCCGGGGAGCTGTTTTTT.

This chain uses TRBV5-5 with TRBJ1-1; no firm D call. Between the trimmed V and J ends, which lost 10 bases and 5 bases, there was a span of 18 bases. The CDR3 is made up of 13 amino acids. The germline V gene encodes CDR1 SGHKS and CDR2 YYEKEE (reference sequence). The CDR3 DNA reads as TGTGCCTCAATAGGGCAGGTAGGAACTGAAGCTTTCTTT. The encoded protein is CASIGQVGTEAFF.

In its sample, this clone was seen a few times. The chain joins TRBV28 to TRBJ1-6; D unclear. V lost 7 bases, J lost 8 bases, and 9 bases lay in between. CDR3 length equals 12 residues. Germline CDR1 is MDHEN and CDR2 is SYDVKM. The CDR3 spells CASTRADSPLHF. CDR3 DNA sequence: TGTGCCAGCACCCGGGCGGATTCACCCCTCCACTTT.

This sequence joins TRBV2 and TRBJ1-1; D might be TRBD1 (5 bases). The length of the CDR3 is 14 residues. Trimming stripped 2 bases from V and 2 bases from J, with 9 bases between. Germline V lookup: CDR1 SNHLY, CDR2 FYNNEI. The CDR3 here is CASSELRDNTEAFF. The CDR3 DNA reads as TGTGCCAGCAGTGAACTTCGGGACAACACTGAAGCTTTCTTT.

The chain recombines TRBV10-3 with TRBJ2-5, with D tentatively TRBD1 or TRBD2 (5 bases each). The CDR3 has 15 amino acids. Trimming cost V 0 bases and J 2 bases, with 10 bases left between them. The germline CDR1 and CDR2 sequences are ENHRY and SYGVKD. The CDR3 here is CAISESGAPQETQYF. The CDR3 DNA sequence: TGTGCCATCAGTGAGTCCGGGGCCCCTCAAGAGACCCAGTACTTC.